Listed here is a single T cell receptor beta chain. Its antigen is unknown. The entry originates in a study of T cells in Graves' hyperthyroidism and ophthalmopathy. Turning to the study itself: Specimen type is peripheral blood, collected at initial diagnosis prior to any treatment. Study findings and constraints: Clonotypes that were expanded in thyroid above 0.001 mostly appeared in blood too. Ophthalmopathy got predicted by the model a median around six months before its onset.

RNA transcripts gave rise to amplified TCR beta CDR3 regions. When the TCR CDR3 underwent first-round RT-PCR, the HTBI primer set was used. TCRdb fed the multiplex PCR reads into MiXCR, producing one record per CDR3 protein. The table lists around 480,000 distinct CDR3 sequences, approximately 15% of them singletons. Trimming pared 6 bases from V and 2 bases from J, leaving 14 bases between. Germline V gene data show CDR1 as LNHDA and CDR2 as SQIVND (reference sequence). This CDR3 is 14 amino acids long. No progression to ophthalmopathy during 18 months of follow-up defined stable disease. Specimen: blood. This sequence joins TRBV19 and TRBJ2-7; D possibly corresponds to TRBD1 (5 bases). The clonotype comes from a woman under 30 with Graves' hyperthyroidism. Here the CDR3 DNA reads TGTGCCAGTAGCGAGACAGTACCTGCCTACGAGCAGTACTTC. Its protein product is CASSETVPAYEQYF.